This T cell receptor (beta chain) was documented in a study of control samples from healthy donors and cancer patients. This clone showed up just once. Losses at the gene ends were 4 bases for V and 3 bases for J; bases not matched to a gene: 4. CDR3 length equals 14 residues. CDR1 is MNHEY, CDR2 SMNVEV, per germline (reference sequence). Clones were read by immunoSEQ multiplex PCR, and TCRdb kept only the in-frame ones, dropping some. The profile shows hundreds of thousands of clones, more than 80% of them singletons. The sample consisted of PBMCs. The clonotype comes from a man aged 35-49 years with head and neck cancer. The chain couples TRBV27 to TRBJ1-1, with 8 bases that match TRBD1. CDR3 DNA sequence: TGTGCCAGCAGTTCACAGGGGGAATACACTGAAGCTTTCTTT. The encoded protein is CASSSQGEYTEAFF.